These 5 T cell receptor beta chains were sequenced from one sample in a study of neurological immune-mediated disorders. MiXCR was run by TCRdb on the 5' RACE reads, yielding one entry per CDR3 protein. The table shows under 90,000 distinct CDR3 sequences, with 9.4% occurring only once. Sequencing was performed on PBMCs. Receptors originate from a man aged 50 to 60 in good health.

This clonotype has ten or more counts. The chain uses TRBV6-6 and TRBJ2-6; TRBD1 is a possible D gene (6 bases). V was trimmed by 2 bases and J by 4 bases, leaving 15 bases between them. The length of the CDR3 is 17 residues. The germline V gene encodes CDR1 MNHNY and CDR2 SVGAGI (reference sequence). The CDR3 region is CASSYLQGPSGANVLTF. In nucleotides, the CDR3 is TGTGCCAGCAGTTACCTACAGGGACCCTCCGGGGCCAACGTCCTGACTTTC.

This clonotype came up many times. The gene calls are TRBV24-1 and TRBJ2-3; 10 bases align to TRBD2. Trimming removed 2 bases from V and 3 bases from J; junction bases left unmatched: 10. This CDR3 has 18 residues. The germline gives CDR1 KGHDR, CDR2 SFDVKD. The CDR3 nucleotides read TGTGCCACCAGTGATTCCACGAGTAGCGGGGGGCAGACAGATACGCAGTATTTT. Protein sequence: CATSDSTSSGGQTDTQYF.

This clonotype was counted many times. The genes are TRBV20-1 and TRBJ2-3; 11 positions match TRBD2. CDR1 is DFQATT, CDR2 SNEGSKA, per germline (reference sequence). The CDR3 is made up of 15 amino acids. V gave up 6 bases and J gave up 4 bases; unmatched junction bases: 9. This chain's CDR3 is CSARGSGRAPDTQYF. Written as DNA, the CDR3 is TGCAGTGCCCGGGGTAGCGGGAGGGCCCCAGATACGCAGTATTTT.

This clonotype was seen at least ten times. The chain couples TRBV15 to TRBJ2-3; TRBD2 matches 7 bases. The J segment lost 1 base and the V segment lost 5 bases, leaving 0 bases of the junction unmatched. The CDR3 has 13 residues. Germline assignment: CDR1 LNHNV and CDR2 YYDKDF (reference sequence). The CDR3 DNA reads as TGTGCCACCAGCGGGGGGGGCACAGATACGCAGTATTTT. This encodes CATSGGGTDTQYF.

This clonotype has at least ten counts. The chain joins TRBV5-1 to TRBJ2-5, with 13 positions matching TRBD2. The J segment lost 5 bases and the V segment lost 0 bases, leaving 4 bases of the junction unmatched. The CDR3 totals 16 residues. Per germline, CDR1 SGHRS and CDR2 YFSETQ. The CDR3 coding sequence is TGCGCCAGCAGCTTGGAGACTAGCGGGGGGCGGGAGACCCAGTACTTC. It translates to CASSLETSGGRETQYF. Full variable domain (rest looked up from reference TRBV5-1 and TRBJ2-5): KAGVTQTPRYLIKTRGQQVTLSCSPISGHRSVSWYQQTPGQGLQFLFEYFSETQRNKGNFPGRFSGRQFSNSRSEMNVSTLELGDSALYLCASSLETSGGRETQYFGPGTRLLVL.